The 19 T cell receptor beta chains below were found in one sample sequenced in a study of control samples from healthy donors and cancer patients. TCRdb keeps only in-frame clones here, not all; method: immunoSEQ multiplex PCR. The table has 65,000 to 80,000 clones, around 86% seen once. Sequencing was performed on PBMCs. Every receptor here comes from a woman aged 50 to 65 with colorectal cancer.

V gene TRBV30 combines with J gene TRBJ2-3; 7 bases align to TRBD2. Per germline, CDR1 GTSNPN and CDR2 SVGIG (reference sequence). The CDR3 contains 14 residues. V lost 5 bases and J lost 5; bases outside the gene matches: 10. The CDR3 protein is CAWASGLPGDTQYF. The CDR3 coding sequence is TGTGCCTGGGCCTCGGGACTACCGGGAGATACGCAGTATTTT.

The rearrangement links TRBV7-9 to TRBJ1-2; possible D gene TRBD1, 5 bases. V was shortened by 2 bases and J by 7 bases, with 20 bases between the two germline ends. CDR3 length: 16 amino acids. Per germline, CDR1 SEHNR and CDR2 FQNEAQ (reference sequence). The CDR3 sequence is CASSLHLDALRGGYTF. In DNA, the CDR3 is TGTGCCAGCAGCTTACATCTCGACGCTTTGAGGGGTGGCTACACCTTC.

The rearrangement links TRBV30 to TRBJ1-2, with 7 bases identical to TRBD1. Germline V gene sequence: CDR1 GTSNPN, CDR2 SVGIG (reference sequence). J gave up 8 bases and V 5 bases, and 11 bases lay outside the gene matches. The CDR3 is made up of 13 amino acids. In DNA form, the CDR3 reads TGTGCCTGGGCCTTACAGGGGACGGAAGGCTACACCTTC. This codes for CAWALQGTEGYTF.

This CDR3 is CASSHLKGGTEAFF. The CDR3 DNA reads TGTGCCAGCAGCCATTTAAAAGGGGGCACTGAAGCTTTCTTT. The V call is TRBV3-1 (or the pseudogene TRBV3-2), the J call TRBJ1-1; D may be TRBD1 (6 bases). CDR1 and CDR2 (germline): LGHDT, YNNKEL (reference sequence). This CDR3 has 14 amino acids. Trimming took 3 bases from V and 4 from J, leaving 12 bases between them.

Notes on this clone: A junction end diverges from the germline sequence, so it may reflect a read error. J is TRBJ1-3 and V is TRBV18; 9 bases are shared with TRBD1. The CDR3 covers 17 residues. Germline V gene lookup returns CDR1 KGHSH and CDR2 LQKENI. The CDR3 protein is CASSPQGALVSGNTIYF. DNA for the CDR3: TGTGCCAGCTCCCCACAGGGGGCCCTGGTCTCTGGAAACACCATATATTTT.

This clone was counted once. The chain links TRBV18 to TRBJ1-1, with unresolved D. The CDR3 loop spans 14 amino acids. Germline V gives CDR1 KGHSH, CDR2 LQKENI. V shed 6 bases and J shed 1 base, with 12 bases lying between them. CDR3 sequence reads: CASSPQSGNTEAFF. The DNA of the CDR3 is TGTGCCAGCTCGCCTCAGTCTGGGAACACTGAAGCTTTCTTT. The whole variable domain, remainder taken from reference TRBV18 and TRBJ1-1, is NAGVMQNPRHLVRRRGQEARLRCSPMKGHSHVYWYRQLPEEGLKFMVYLQKENIIDESGMPKERFSAEFPKEGPSILRIQQVVRGDSAAYFCASSPQSGNTEAFFGQGTRLTVV.

The chain carries TRBV19 and TRBJ2-3; D is unclear. Germline V gene data show CDR1 as LNHDA and CDR2 as SQIVND (reference sequence). The CDR3 has 13 amino acids. V was shortened by 10 bases and J by 1 base, with 12 bases between the two germline ends. CDR3: CATHLRGTDTQYF. The CDR3 nucleotides read TGTGCCACACATCTTAGGGGCACAGATACGCAGTATTTT.

This clone was found once. Different DNA sequences within this sample yield the same CDR3. This chain uses TRBV6-2 or TRBV6-3 with TRBJ1-2; no clear D. CDR3 length: 12 residues. Germline assignment: CDR1 MNHEY and CDR2 SVGEGT. V lost 2 bases to trimming and J lost 5 bases, with 6 bases between them. The CDR3 sequence: CASSYGGYGYTF. CDR3 nucleotide sequence: TGTGCCAGCAGTTACGGTGGTTATGGCTACACCTTC.

This clone was picked up one time. This chain uses TRBV5-1 with TRBJ1-1, with 9 bases fitting TRBD1. CDR1 SGHRS and CDR2 YFSETQ come from the germline V gene. Losses at the gene ends were 0 bases for V and 2 bases for J; bases not matched to a gene: 8. The CDR3 spans 17 residues. The CDR3 bases are TGCGCCAGCAGCTTGGCGGTGGACAGGGGACTTAACACTGAAGCTTTCTTT. The encoded protein is CASSLAVDRGLNTEAFF.

The chain recombines TRBV24-1 with TRBJ2-2; D call uncertain. The CDR3 is 14 amino acids. Trimming shortened V by 2 bases and J by 0 bases, and 3 bases separated the two germline ends. The germline gives CDR1 KGHDR, CDR2 SFDVKD. The CDR3 here is CATSDSPNTGELFF. The CDR3 DNA reads TGTGCCACCAGTGATTCACCGAACACCGGGGAGCTGTTTTTT.

The V and J genes are TRBV30 and TRBJ1-6; D call uncertain. Germline assignment: CDR1 GTSNPN and CDR2 SVGIG (reference sequence). The CDR3 loop spans 13 amino acids. V lost 2 bases and J lost 3, with 5 bases in between. The CDR3 sequence is CAWSSGYNSPLHF. The DNA for the CDR3 is TGTGCCTGGAGTTCGGGCTATAATTCACCCCTCCACTTT.

This chain links TRBV28 with TRBJ1-1; 9 nucleotides match TRBD1. This CDR3 spans 14 amino acids. The V gene's germline CDR1 is MDHEN and CDR2 SYDVKM. The J segment lost 4 bases and the V segment lost 3 bases, leaving 3 bases of the junction unmatched. CDR3 bases: TGTGCCAGCAGTTTGGACAGGGGCGTCACTGAAGCTTTCTTT. Translation gives CASSLDRGVTEAFF.

V and J are TRBV20-1 and TRBJ2-5; D gene unclear. This CDR3 is 12 amino acids long. Between the trimmed V and J ends, which lost 3 bases and 2 bases, there was a span of 7 bases. The V gene's germline CDR1 is DFQATT and CDR2 SNEGSKA (reference sequence). CDR3 protein: CSASLGQETQYF. CDR3 coding DNA: TGCAGTGCTAGTTTGGGGCAAGAGACCCAGTACTTC.

The V call is TRBV12-3 or TRBV12-4, the J call TRBJ2-2; D call uncertain. Trimming cost V 7 bases and J 3 bases, with 9 bases left between them. The CDR3 consists of 13 residues. The DNA for the CDR3 is TGTGCCAGCATTGGCTGGGACACCGGGGAGCTGTTTTTT. Its protein is CASIGWDTGELFF.

The chain is built from TRBV3-1 (or the pseudogene TRBV3-2) and TRBJ2-3; TRBD2 is a possible D gene (6 bases). The CDR3 loop spans 16 amino acids. V gave up 0 bases and J gave up 6 bases, with 16 bases separating them. Germline CDR1 is LGHDT and CDR2 is YNNKEL (reference sequence). The CDR3 protein is CASSQDVAPGRDTQYF. The DNA of the CDR3 is TGTGCCAGCAGCCAAGATGTAGCCCCTGGGAGGGATACGCAGTATTTT.

The chain couples TRBV10-2 to TRBJ1-3, with a possible D match to TRBD1 (6 bases). This CDR3 comprises 17 residues. Germline V gene data show CDR1 as WSHSY and CDR2 as SAAADI. Trimming took off 3 bases at V and 4 bases at J, with 19 bases between the two ends. This chain's CDR3 is CASSDSGHRDPGNTIYF. Written as DNA, the CDR3 is TGCGCCAGCAGTGATAGTGGTCACAGGGACCCAGGAAACACCATATATTTT.

The gene calls are TRBV7-2 and TRBJ2-5; no reliable D call. The CDR3 is 15 residues long. V lost 1 base, J lost 2 bases, and 11 bases lay in between. Germline V gene lookup returns CDR1 SGHTA and CDR2 FQGNSA. This CDR3 reads CASSLDLGSQETQYF. The CDR3 region has the DNA TGTGCCAGCAGCTTAGATCTGGGCTCTCAAGAGACCCAGTACTTC.

This clone is categorized as medium-sized (0.01 to 0.1%). This chain joins TRBV10-1 and TRBJ2-1, with D tentatively TRBD1 (5 bases). CDR3 size: 16 residues. Germline CDR1 reads WNHNN; CDR2 reads SYGVQD (reference sequence). The V and J ends lost 3 bases and 2 bases respectively, with 14 bases between them. CDR3: CASSEMDILAYNEQFF. CDR3 bases: TGCGCCAGCAGTGAAATGGACATTTTGGCCTACAATGAGCAGTTCTTC.

V and J are TRBV10-2 and TRBJ2-1, with a tentative D call TRBD1 (5 bases). The CDR3 is made up of 15 amino acids. Germline loops: CDR1 WSHSY, CDR2 SAAADI. Trimming pared 7 bases from V and 5 bases from J, leaving 18 bases between. The CDR3 loop is CASTSDSLGDNEQFF. CDR3 DNA sequence: TGCGCCAGCACTTCCGACAGTCTAGGGGACAATGAGCAGTTCTTC.